The entry that follows covers one TCR beta chain sequence. These data originate in a study of blood T cell repertoires in COVID-19. Study summary: Sources were T cells, B-cell-depleted T cells, or PBMCs; the material itself was cDNA or gDNA.

The length of the CDR3 is 12 residues. Some clones are missing from TCRdb's copy, which holds only in-frame ones; the method was immunoSEQ multiplex PCR. Of some 170,000 clones in the sample, approximately 80% were seen once. This clonotype was sampled from an elderly woman with active or convalescent COVID-19. The specimen sequenced was peripheral blood. V usage is TRBV21-1 and J usage is TRBJ1-3; whether TRBD1, the table's D call, matches the DNA was not checked. TRBV21-1 is annotated as a pseudogene. The CDR3 DNA follows: TGTGCCAGCAGTTACAGTGGAAACACCATATATTTT. The encoded protein is CASSYSGNTIYF.